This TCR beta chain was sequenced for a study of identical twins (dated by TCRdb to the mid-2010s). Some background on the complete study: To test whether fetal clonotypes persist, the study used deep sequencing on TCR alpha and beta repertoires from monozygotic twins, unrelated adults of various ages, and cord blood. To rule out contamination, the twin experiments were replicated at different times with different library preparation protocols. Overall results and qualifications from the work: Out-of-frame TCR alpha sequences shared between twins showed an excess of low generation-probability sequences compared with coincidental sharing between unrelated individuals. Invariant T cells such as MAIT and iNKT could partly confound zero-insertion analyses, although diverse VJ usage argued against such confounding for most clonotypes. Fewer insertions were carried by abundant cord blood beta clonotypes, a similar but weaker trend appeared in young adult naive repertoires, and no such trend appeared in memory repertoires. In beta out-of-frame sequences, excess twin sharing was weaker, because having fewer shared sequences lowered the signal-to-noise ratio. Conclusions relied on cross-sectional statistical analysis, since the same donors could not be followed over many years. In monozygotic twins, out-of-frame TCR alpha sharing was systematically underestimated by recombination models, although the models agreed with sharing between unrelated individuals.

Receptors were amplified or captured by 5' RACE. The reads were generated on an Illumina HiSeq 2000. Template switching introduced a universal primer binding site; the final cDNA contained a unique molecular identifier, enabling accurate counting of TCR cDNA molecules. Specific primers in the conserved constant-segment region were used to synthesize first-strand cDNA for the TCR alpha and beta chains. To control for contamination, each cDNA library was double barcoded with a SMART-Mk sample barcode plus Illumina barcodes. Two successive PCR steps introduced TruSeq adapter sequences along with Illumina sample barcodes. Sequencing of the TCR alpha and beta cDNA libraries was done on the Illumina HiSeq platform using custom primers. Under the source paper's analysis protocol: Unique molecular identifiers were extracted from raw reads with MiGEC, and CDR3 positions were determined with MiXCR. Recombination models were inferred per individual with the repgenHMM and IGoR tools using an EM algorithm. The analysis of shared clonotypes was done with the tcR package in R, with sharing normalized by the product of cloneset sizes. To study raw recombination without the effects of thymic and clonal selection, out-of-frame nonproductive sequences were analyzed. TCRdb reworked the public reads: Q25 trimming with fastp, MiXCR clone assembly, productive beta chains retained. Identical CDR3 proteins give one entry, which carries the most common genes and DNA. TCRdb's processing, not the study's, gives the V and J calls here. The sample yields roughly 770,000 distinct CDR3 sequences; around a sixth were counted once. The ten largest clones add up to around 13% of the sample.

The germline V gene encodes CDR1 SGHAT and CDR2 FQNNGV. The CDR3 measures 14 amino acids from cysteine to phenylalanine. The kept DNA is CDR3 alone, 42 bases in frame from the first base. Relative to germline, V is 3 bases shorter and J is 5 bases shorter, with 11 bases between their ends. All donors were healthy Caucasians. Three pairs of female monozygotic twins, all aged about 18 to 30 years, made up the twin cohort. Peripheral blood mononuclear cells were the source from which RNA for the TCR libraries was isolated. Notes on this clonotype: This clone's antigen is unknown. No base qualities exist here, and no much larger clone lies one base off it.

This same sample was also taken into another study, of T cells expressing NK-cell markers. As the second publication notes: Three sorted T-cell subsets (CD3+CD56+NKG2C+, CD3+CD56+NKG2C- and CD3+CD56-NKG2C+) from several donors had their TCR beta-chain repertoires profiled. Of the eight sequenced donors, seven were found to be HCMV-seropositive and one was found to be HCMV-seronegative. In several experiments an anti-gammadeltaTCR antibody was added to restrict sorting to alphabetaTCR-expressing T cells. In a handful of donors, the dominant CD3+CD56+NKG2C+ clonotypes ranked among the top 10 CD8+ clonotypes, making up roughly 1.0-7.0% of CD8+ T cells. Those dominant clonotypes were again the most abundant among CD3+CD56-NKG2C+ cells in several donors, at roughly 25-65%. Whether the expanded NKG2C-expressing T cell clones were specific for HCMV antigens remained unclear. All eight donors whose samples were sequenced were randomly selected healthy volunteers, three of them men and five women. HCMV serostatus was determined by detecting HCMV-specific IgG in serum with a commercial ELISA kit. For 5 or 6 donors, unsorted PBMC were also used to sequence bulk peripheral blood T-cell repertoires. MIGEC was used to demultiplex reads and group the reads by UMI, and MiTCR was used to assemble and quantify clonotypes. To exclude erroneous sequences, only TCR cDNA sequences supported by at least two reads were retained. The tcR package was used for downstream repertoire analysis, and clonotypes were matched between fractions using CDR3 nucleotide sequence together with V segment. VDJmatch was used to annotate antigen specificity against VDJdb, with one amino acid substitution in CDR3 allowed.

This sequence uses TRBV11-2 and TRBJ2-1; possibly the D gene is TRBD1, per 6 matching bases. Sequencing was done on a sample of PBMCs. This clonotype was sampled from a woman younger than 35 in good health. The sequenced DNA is TGTGCCAGCAGCTTGCGACAGGTAAACAATGAGCAGTTCTTC. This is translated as CASSLRQVNNEQFF. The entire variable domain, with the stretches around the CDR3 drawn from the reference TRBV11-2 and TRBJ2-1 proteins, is EAGVAQSPRYKIIEKRQSVAFWCNPISGHATLYWYQQILGQGPKLLIQFQNNGVVDDSQLPKDRFSAERLKGVDSTLKIQPAKLEDSAVYLCASSLRQVNNEQFFGPGTRLTVL.